This TCR beta chain is from a study of T-cell reconstitution after alpha-beta-depleted transplantation in children. General study points: After one year, T-cell counts and TCRbeta diversity mostly came from new T cells. Reportedly, roughly two months post-transplant, alpha-beta T cells arose from several hundred expanded graft clones. Several patients had high TCRbeta diversity at day 60; it came from surviving recipient T cells and thymic progenitors.

Library preparation (for TCRbeta) was performed with unique molecular identifiers. TCRdb reprocessed the PCR reads via MiXCR and lists one record per CDR3 protein. The table includes a few hundred thousand distinct CDR3 sequences, 20% to 30% detected once. A word on this clonotype: The antigen is unknown.

The CDR3 sequence is 16 residues long. V dropped 4 bases and J dropped 3; count of bases not matched to a gene: 8. Germline lookup yields CDR1 SGHDT and CDR2 YYEEEE. The material sequenced was PBMCs, taken before TCRalphabeta/CD19-depleted stem cell transplant. J is TRBJ2-1 and V is TRBV5-6; 9 bases fit TRBD2. The sequence was obtained from a boy in the first two years of life with Wiskott-Aldrich syndrome, due to receive a stem cell transplant. CDR3 in amino acids: CASSPDAGGGYNEQFF. CDR3 DNA: TGTGCCAGCAGCCCGGATGCGGGAGGGGGCTACAATGAGCAGTTCTTC.